These 20 T cell receptor beta chains were sequenced from one sample in a study of memory B cells and T cells in multiple sclerosis. Separate sequencing covered autoproliferating (CFSE-dim) and non-proliferating (CFSE-high) T cells from stimulus-free culture. Replicate wells were pooled after approximately seven days of stimulus-free culture of 5x10^7 CFSE-labeled PBMCs. This table comes from immunoSEQ multiplex PCR, and its TCRdb copy is limited to in-frame clones, with some not included. The sample comprises around 12,000 clones, 84% of which are singletons, and roughly 2.8% rests with the top ten. These receptors have no known antigen. The sample comprised PBMCs from blood kept in culture. These receptors were collected from a human donor with multiple sclerosis.

This chain links TRBV11-2 with TRBJ2-7; a possible D gene is TRBD2 (5 bases). Germline CDR1 reads SGHAT; CDR2 reads FQNNGV. The CDR3 is 15 amino acids. The ends were cut back, 1 base at V and 1 base at J, with 11 bases in the middle. CDR3 loop: CASSLVDFTSYEQYF. CDR3 bases: TGTGCCAGCAGCTTAGTGGACTTCACATCCTACGAGCAGTACTTC. The variable domain in full, with the rest retrieved from reference TRBV11-2 and TRBJ2-7, is EAGVAQSPRYKIIEKRQSVAFWCNPISGHATLYWYQQILGQGPKLLIQFQNNGVVDDSQLPKDRFSAERLKGVDSTLKIQPAKLEDSAVYLCASSLVDFTSYEQYFGPGTRLTVT.

The CDR3 DNA sequence: TGTGCCAGCCTCCCCGGACTAGCGGGGCTCTACGAGCAGTACTTC. Residues: CASLPGLAGLYEQYF. The chain carries TRBV6-1 and TRBJ2-7; 12 bases agree with TRBD2. There are 15 residues in the CDR3. Germline lookup yields CDR1 MNHNS and CDR2 SASEGT. V shed 8 bases and J 3 bases; nucleotides not matched to a gene: 8.

The rearrangement uses TRBV27 and TRBJ2-2, with D tentatively TRBD2 (6 bases). Between the trimmed V and J ends, which lost 4 bases and 4 bases, there was a span of 13 bases. The germline gives CDR1 MNHEY, CDR2 SMNVEV (reference sequence). The CDR3 length is 15 residues. DNA for the CDR3: TGTGCCAGCAGTTCCCGGGAGACCTTCACCGGGGAGCTGTTTTTT. Its protein is CASSSRETFTGELFF.

J is TRBJ2-7 and V is TRBV5-1; 7 nucleotides align to TRBD1. CDR1 is SGHRS and CDR2 is YFSETQ in the germline V gene. The CDR3 covers 13 residues. Trimming removed 4 bases from V and 7 bases from J; junction bases left unmatched: 8. The CDR3 region is CASSPKTGKEQYF. The DNA of the CDR3 is TGCGCCAGCAGCCCGAAGACAGGGAAGGAGCAGTACTTC.

The chain recombines TRBV29-1 with TRBJ2-7; TRBD1 matches 10 bases. CDR1 and CDR2 from the germline V gene are SQVTM and ANQGSEA. CDR3 size: 13 residues. With 8 bases clipped from V and 5 bases from J, the junction kept 9 bases outside the gene matches. This CDR3 is CSFRQGAGNEQYF. Written as DNA, the CDR3 is TGCAGCTTCCGACAGGGGGCAGGGAACGAGCAGTACTTC.

The chain joins TRBV5-1 to TRBJ2-7, with 8 bases that match TRBD2. The CDR3 runs 13 residues. Germline lookup yields CDR1 SGHRS and CDR2 YFSETQ. V trimming: 4 bases; J trimming: 3 bases; junction bases outside the gene matches: 3. The CDR3 coding sequence is TGCGCCAGCAGCCGGGGGGGCCTCTACGAGCAGTACTTC. Translation gives CASSRGGLYEQYF. Drawing the rest from reference TRBV5-1 and TRBJ2-7, the complete variable domain is KAGVTQTPRYLIKTRGQQVTLSCSPISGHRSVSWYQQTPGQGLQFLFEYFSETQRNKGNFPGRFSGRQFSNSRSEMNVSTLELGDSALYLCASSRGGLYEQYFGPGTRLTVT.

This clone was seen once. The V call is TRBV2, the J call TRBJ2-1, with 13 nucleotides matching TRBD2. The CDR3 covers 16 residues. CDR1 and CDR2 from the germline V gene are SNHLY and FYNNEI. The ends lost 6 bases at V and 6 bases at J; junction bases unmatched: 8. The CDR3 region has the DNA TGTGCCAGCAGGGCTCCCGGGACTAGCGGGATCAATGAGCAGTTCTTC. This sequence encodes CASRAPGTSGINEQFF.

V usage is TRBV5-4 and J usage is TRBJ2-5, with 9 nucleotides matching TRBD2. This CDR3 has 13 amino acids. Germline lookup yields CDR1 SGHNT and CDR2 YYREEE (reference sequence). The V segment lost 5 bases and the J segment 5 bases; nucleotides outside the gene matches: 4. In DNA form, the CDR3 reads TGTGCCAGCAGTAGCGGGGGAGTCGAGACCCAGTACTTC. Translating it yields CASSSGGVETQYF.

The gene calls are TRBV6-5 and TRBJ1-5; D is unresolved. The CDR3 is 13 residues long. Per germline, CDR1 MNHEY and CDR2 SVGAGI. V lost 6 bases, J lost 4 bases, and 10 bases lay in between. The CDR3 loop is CASSEKRNQPQHF. In nucleotides, the CDR3 is TGTGCCAGCAGCGAAAAAAGAAATCAGCCCCAGCATTTT.

This clone showed up just a few times. The V call is TRBV7-3, the J call TRBJ2-6; D might be TRBD1 (6 bases). Between the trimmed V and J ends, which lost 4 bases and 0 bases, there was a span of 7 bases. Germline values: CDR1 SGHTA, CDR2 FQGTGA. The CDR3 has 15 residues. CDR3 loop: CASSYRASGANVLTF. CDR3 nucleotides: TGTGCCAGCAGCTACAGGGCCTCTGGGGCCAACGTCCTGACTTTC.

The chain links TRBV27 to TRBJ1-5, with a possible D match to TRBD1 (5 bases). CDR3 length equals 15 residues. V was cut by 4 bases and J by 2 bases, with 12 bases left in between. Germline CDR1 reads MNHEY; CDR2 reads SMNVEV (reference sequence). CDR3: CASSSPGAGNQPQHF. The CDR3 DNA sequence: TGTGCCAGCAGTTCTCCCGGGGCGGGCAATCAGCCCCAGCATTTT.

The chain has TRBV29-1 and TRBJ2-5; 9 bases are shared with TRBD2. The germline V gene encodes CDR1 SQVTM and CDR2 ANQGSEA. The CDR3 sequence is 12 residues long. The ends lost 6 bases at V and 5 bases at J; junction bases unmatched: 4. CDR3 nucleotide sequence: TGCAGCGTGGGACTAGCTCAGGAGACCCAGTACTTC. It translates to CSVGLAQETQYF.

V and J are TRBV4-1 and TRBJ1-6, with TRBD1 as a possible D gene (6 bases). The germline CDR1 and CDR2 sequences are MGHRA and YSYEKL. Trimming removed 5 bases from V and 9 bases from J, with 26 bases in between. This CDR3 is built from 18 residues. The CDR3 DNA is TGCGCCAGCAGCTCTTTAGGGGGGGCGGTGGCTTACGGTTCACCCCTCCACTTT. This gives the protein CASSSLGGAVAYGSPLHF.

The gene calls are TRBV6-1 and TRBJ1-1; 12 bases agree with TRBD1. CDR3 length: 13 residues. V was pared by 10 bases and J by 9 bases, with 9 bases of the junction left unmatched. Germline V lookup: CDR1 MNHNS, CDR2 SASEGT. CDR3 sequence reads: CATYPGQGAKAFF. DNA for the CDR3: TGTGCCACCTACCCGGGACAGGGGGCCAAAGCTTTCTTT.

This chain joins TRBV5-1 and TRBJ1-1; 9 bases fit TRBD1. Germline CDR1 is SGHRS and CDR2 is YFSETQ. V lost 4 bases to trimming and J lost 6 bases; unmatched junction nucleotides: 4. CDR3 length equals 13 residues. The CDR3 sequence: CASSGTGMSEAFF. The CDR3 DNA reads TGCGCCAGCAGCGGGACAGGGATGTCTGAAGCTTTCTTT.

By its share, this clone is medium-sized (0.01 to 0.1%). The chain employs TRBV12-5 and TRBJ2-7; D is unclear. V dropped 2 bases and J dropped 7 bases, with 6 bases sitting between them. The CDR3 loop spans 11 amino acids. Looked up from germline, CDR1 is LGHNT and CDR2 is FRNRAP. The CDR3 nucleotides read TGTGCTAGTGGTTTGCTGTGGGAGCAGTACTTC. Translation: CASGLLWEQYF.

This clone was seen just once. The chain combines TRBV19 with TRBJ1-5; 9 bases match TRBD1. V trimming: 2 bases; J trimming: 0 bases; junction bases outside the gene matches: 5. The CDR3 covers 17 residues. CDR1 and CDR2 (germline): LNHDA, SQIVND (reference sequence). The CDR3 protein is CASSILGTGYSNQPQHF. CDR3 DNA: TGTGCCAGTAGTATATTAGGGACAGGGTATAGCAATCAGCCCCAGCATTTT.

The rearrangement uses TRBV11-2 and TRBJ2-5; TRBD1 is a possible D gene (7 bases). Between the trimmed V and J ends, which lost 5 bases and 5 bases, there was a span of 18 bases. Germline CDR1 is SGHAT and CDR2 is FQNNGV. The CDR3 sequence is 15 residues long. CDR3 sequence: CASSPRRGLSETQYF. The CDR3 region has the DNA TGTGCCAGCAGCCCGAGGAGGGGGCTTTCGGAGACCCAGTACTTC.

The gene calls are TRBV6-1 and TRBJ1-2; no clear D. Germline V CDR1 and CDR2: MNHNS, SASEGT. The CDR3 extends over 15 amino acids. V lost 6 bases and J 5 bases, leaving 19 bases between the germline ends. CDR3 in DNA: TGTGCCAGCAGATCGCTGTTCGCTCGACTTTATGGCTACACCTTC. It codes for CASRSLFARLYGYTF.

In this sample, this clone turned up once. The CDR3 is CASSLRRHRDEQYF. For the CDR3, the DNA is TGTGCCAGCAGCCTCAGGCGCCACAGGGACGAGCAGTACTTC. The V and J genes are TRBV4-2 and TRBJ2-7; a possible D gene is TRBD1 (6 bases). The CDR3 has 14 amino acids. Germline loops: CDR1 LGHNA, CDR2 YNFKEQ. The ends were cut back, 4 bases at V and 5 bases at J, with 15 bases in the middle.